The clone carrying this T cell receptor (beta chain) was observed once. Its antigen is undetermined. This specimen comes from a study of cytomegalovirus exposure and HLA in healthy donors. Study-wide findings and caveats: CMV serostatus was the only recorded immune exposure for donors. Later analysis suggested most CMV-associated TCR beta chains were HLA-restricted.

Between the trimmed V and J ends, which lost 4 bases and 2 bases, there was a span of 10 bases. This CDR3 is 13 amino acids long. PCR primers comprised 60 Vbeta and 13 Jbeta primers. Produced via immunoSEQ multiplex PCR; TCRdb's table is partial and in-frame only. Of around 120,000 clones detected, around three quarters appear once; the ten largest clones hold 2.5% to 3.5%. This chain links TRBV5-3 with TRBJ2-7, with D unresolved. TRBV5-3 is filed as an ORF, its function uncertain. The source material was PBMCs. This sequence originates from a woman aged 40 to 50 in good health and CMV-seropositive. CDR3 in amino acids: CARSPLGPYEQYF. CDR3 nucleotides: TGTGCCAGAAGCCCCCTGGGCCCCTACGAGCAGTACTTC.